This passage covers 18 T cell receptor beta chains from one sample sequenced in a study of T cells in tuberculosis. Assay: immunoSEQ multiplex PCR; the TCRdb copy retains only in-frame clones and omits some. Altogether tens of thousands of clones are present, nearly 95% being singletons, with the ten largest covering 1.1% to 1.5%. Time point: new active TB diagnosis, blood taken before or within 7 days of starting treatment. The sample in question was PBMCs, obtained at tuberculosis diagnosis. Every receptor here comes from an adult with tuberculosis.

The chain has TRBV19 and TRBJ2-2; 10 bases fit TRBD2. Losses at the gene ends were 1 base for V and 6 bases for J; bases not matched to a gene: 8. The germline V gene has CDR1 LNHDA and CDR2 SQIVND (reference sequence). The CDR3 has 17 residues. The CDR3 DNA reads as TGTGCCAGTAGTATAGTCAGCGGGAGGGCGTGGGCCGGGGAGCTGTTTTTT. Encoded protein: CASSIVSGRAWAGELFF.

The chain has TRBV5-1 and TRBJ1-2, with 10 bases that match TRBD1. Germline CDR1 is SGHRS and CDR2 is YFSETQ. J lost 8 bases, V lost 4 bases, and 5 bases had no gene match. The CDR3 has 13 amino acids. The CDR3 loop reads CASSEGQGIGYTF. CDR3 nucleotides: TGCGCCAGCAGCGAGGGACAGGGGATAGGCTACACCTTC.

The CDR3 spells CASSRQTGELFF. The CDR3 region has the DNA TGTGCCAGTAGCCGCCAGACCGGGGAGCTGTTTTTT. The rearrangement joins TRBV19 to TRBJ2-2; D is ambiguous. The germline gives CDR1 LNHDA, CDR2 SQIVND (reference sequence). The CDR3 covers 12 residues. With 6 bases removed from V and 5 bases from J, the gap between germline ends came to 7 bases.

The J gene is TRBJ1-5, the V gene TRBV19; D not resolved. The CDR3 is made up of 13 amino acids. Germline CDR1 LNHDA, CDR2 SQIVND (reference sequence). The germline V and J ends were trimmed by 5 bases and 4 bases, with 9 bases remaining between them. The CDR3 DNA is TGTGCCAGTAGTGAGCTAAGTAATCAGCCCCAGCATTTT. Protein sequence: CASSELSNQPQHF.

This clone was seen a few times. The V call is TRBV10-3, the J call TRBJ2-3, with TRBD2 matching over 9 bases. Germline loops: CDR1 ENHRY, CDR2 SYGVKD. V shed 8 bases and J 3 bases; nucleotides not matched to a gene: 6. The CDR3 has 14 residues. This CDR3 reads CAIDSGRGTDTQYF. The CDR3 DNA is TGTGCCATCGATAGCGGGAGAGGGACAGATACGCAGTATTTT.

V gene TRBV7-8 combines with J gene TRBJ1-6, with 9 bases aligning to TRBD1. Germline values: CDR1 SGHVS, CDR2 FQNEAQ. V lost 5 bases and J lost 10; bases outside the gene matches: 6. The CDR3 consists of 14 residues. This CDR3 is CASSRDRAESPLHF. CDR3 nucleotides: TGTGCCAGCAGCCGGGACAGGGCCGAATCACCCCTCCACTTT.

This chain uses TRBV30 with TRBJ2-1, with no clear D. V lost 2 bases and J lost 6, with 5 bases in between. The CDR3 loop spans 11 amino acids. Germline loops: CDR1 GTSNPN, CDR2 SVGIG (reference sequence). Here the CDR3 DNA reads TGTGCCTGGAGTCCCAGCAATGAGCAGTTCTTC. Translating gives CAWSPSNEQFF.

This chain connects TRBV6-5 to TRBJ2-3; D gene ambiguous. CDR1 is MNHEY, CDR2 SVGAGI, per germline. CDR3 length: 13 amino acids. V was clipped by 6 bases and J by 4 bases, with 11 bases between them. CDR3 in amino acids: CASRGVGPDTQYF. CDR3 coding DNA: TGTGCCAGCAGAGGCGTGGGCCCAGATACGCAGTATTTT.

This chain connects TRBV6-6 to TRBJ1-2; possibly TRBD1 for D (5 bases). The CDR3 is made up of 15 amino acids. With 4 bases removed from V and 4 bases from J, the gap between germline ends came to 16 bases. The V gene's germline CDR1 is MNHNY and CDR2 SVGAGI (reference sequence). The CDR3 bases are TGTGCCAGCAGTTCCCCCGACCTCGGGGGCTATGGCTACACCTTC. This codes for CASSSPDLGGYGYTF.

The J gene is TRBJ1-1, the V gene TRBV27, with 9 nucleotides matching TRBD1. The CDR3 runs 16 residues. V shed 10 bases and J 4 bases; nucleotides not matched to a gene: 16. Germline V lookup: CDR1 MNHEY, CDR2 SMNVEV (reference sequence). CDR3 bases: TGTGCCACCAGAAAACAGGGGGCAGGGGGGAGCACTGAAGCTTTCTTT. Translating it yields CATRKQGAGGSTEAFF.

V and J are TRBV2 and TRBJ2-1, with 15 bases lining up with TRBD2. This CDR3 contains 15 residues. Germline CDR1 and CDR2: SNHLY and FYNNEI. The V gene end was trimmed by 1 base and the J gene end by 10 bases; junction bases not matched to a gene: 2. CDR3 loop: CASSEGTSGRAEQFF. The CDR3 DNA reads as TGTGCCAGCAGTGAAGGGACTAGCGGGAGGGCCGAGCAGTTCTTC.

V usage is TRBV27 and J usage is TRBJ2-1, with TRBD2 matching 11 bases. Germline V CDR1 and CDR2: MNHEY, SMNVEV (reference sequence). Trimming at V came to 1 base and at J to 7 bases, leaving 6 bases not matched to a gene. This CDR3 has 16 amino acids. The CDR3 DNA reads TGTGCCAGCAGTTTATGGGGGACTAGCGGAGCAAATGAGCAGTTCTTC. This codes for CASSLWGTSGANEQFF.

The gene calls are TRBV15 and TRBJ1-1; possible D gene TRBD1, 5 bases. This CDR3 is 14 amino acids long. CDR1 and CDR2 from the germline V gene are LNHNV and YYDKDF (reference sequence). V lost 4 bases and J 2 bases, leaving 11 bases between the germline ends. This CDR3 is CATSIRGSNTEAFF. CDR3 bases: TGTGCCACCAGCATAAGGGGTTCTAACACTGAAGCTTTCTTT. Full variable domain (rest looked up from reference TRBV15 and TRBJ1-1): DAMVIQNPRYQVTQFGKPVTLSCSQTLNHNVMYWYQQKSSQAPKLLFHYYDKDFNNEADTPDNFQSRRPNTSFCFLDIRSPGLGDTAMYLCATSIRGSNTEAFFGQGTRLTVV.

This clone was seen just once. The J gene is TRBJ1-1, the V gene TRBV28, with 9 bases aligning to TRBD1. J was trimmed by 4 bases and V by 8 bases; bases with no gene match: 5. The CDR3 extends over 13 amino acids. Germline lookup yields CDR1 MDHEN and CDR2 SYDVKM. CDR3 loop: CASSDRGGTEAFF. The CDR3 nucleotides are TGTGCCAGCTCGGACAGGGGCGGCACTGAAGCTTTCTTT.

V and J are TRBV12-5 and TRBJ2-2, with D tentatively TRBD1 (5 bases). This CDR3 contains 15 residues. V lost 0 bases and J 5 bases, leaving 10 bases between the germline ends. CDR1 and CDR2 (germline): LGHNT, FRNRAP. The CDR3 is CASGLVSGLTGELFF. CDR3 in DNA: TGTGCTAGTGGTTTGGTTTCAGGGCTTACCGGGGAGCTGTTTTTT. The variable domain in full, completed from reference TRBV12-5 and TRBJ2-2, reads DARVTQTPRHKVTEMGQEVTMRCQPILGHNTVFWYRQTMMQGLELLAYFRNRAPLDDSGMPKDRFSAEMPDATLATLKIQPSEPRDSAVYFCASGLVSGLTGELFFGEGSRLTVL.

This chain links TRBV7-2 with TRBJ2-1, with D possibly being TRBD1 (7 bases). Germline-derived CDR1 and CDR2 are SGHTA and FQGNSA. V lost 5 bases, J lost 4 bases, and 15 bases lay in between. The CDR3 is made up of 15 amino acids. CDR3 sequence (DNA): TGTGCCAGCAGCCCGGGCGGGACAGATTACAATGAGCAGTTCTTC. Its protein is CASSPGGTDYNEQFF.

This clone was seen just once. The chain recombines TRBV7-8 with TRBJ2-1; D not certain. Germline CDR1 reads SGHVS; CDR2 reads FQNEAQ. Between the trimmed V and J ends, which lost 5 bases and 7 bases, there was a span of 18 bases. The CDR3 has 15 residues. CDR3 region: CASSHTGPPLNEQFF. For the CDR3, the DNA is TGTGCCAGCAGCCATACGGGTCCCCCTCTTAATGAGCAGTTCTTC.

V and J are TRBV7-9 and TRBJ1-2; perhaps TRBD1 as D (5 bases). Trimming left V 5 bases short and J 5 bases short, with 12 bases between. The CDR3 has 13 amino acids. The germline gives CDR1 SEHNR, CDR2 FQNEAQ (reference sequence). CDR3 coding DNA: TGTGCCAGCAGCCAAGGGACTCTATATGGCTACACCTTC. Amino acid sequence: CASSQGTLYGYTF.